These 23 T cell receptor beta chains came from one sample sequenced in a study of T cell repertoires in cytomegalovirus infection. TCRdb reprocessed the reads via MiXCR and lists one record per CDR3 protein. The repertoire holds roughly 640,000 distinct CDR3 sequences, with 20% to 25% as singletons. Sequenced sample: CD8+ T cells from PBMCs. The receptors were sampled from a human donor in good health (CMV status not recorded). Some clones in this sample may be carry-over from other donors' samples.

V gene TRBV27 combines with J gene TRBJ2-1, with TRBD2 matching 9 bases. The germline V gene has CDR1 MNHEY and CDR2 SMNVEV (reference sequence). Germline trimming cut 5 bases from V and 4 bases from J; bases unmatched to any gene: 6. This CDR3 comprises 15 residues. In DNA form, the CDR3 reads TGTGCCAGCAGTCCGAGCGGGGGGCAATACAATGAGCAGTTCTTC. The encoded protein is CASSPSGGQYNEQFF.

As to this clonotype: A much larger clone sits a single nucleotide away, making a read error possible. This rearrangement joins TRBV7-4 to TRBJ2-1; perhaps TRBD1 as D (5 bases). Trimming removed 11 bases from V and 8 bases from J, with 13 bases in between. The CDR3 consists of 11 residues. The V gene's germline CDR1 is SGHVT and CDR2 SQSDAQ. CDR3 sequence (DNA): TGTGCCTCGACCAGGGCCTATGAGCAGTTCTTC. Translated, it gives CASTRAYEQFF.

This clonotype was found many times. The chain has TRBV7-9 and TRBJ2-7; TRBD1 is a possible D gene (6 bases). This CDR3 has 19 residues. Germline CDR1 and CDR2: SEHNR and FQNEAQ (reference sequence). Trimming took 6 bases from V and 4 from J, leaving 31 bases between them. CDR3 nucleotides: TGTGCCAGCAGTTCCGAGGTATTAGGGGTACCGGACAGACTATACGAGCAGTACTTC. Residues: CASSSEVLGVPDRLYEQYF. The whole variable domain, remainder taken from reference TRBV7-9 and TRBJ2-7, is DTGVSQNPRHKITKRGQNVTFRCDPISEHNRLYWYRQTLGQGPEFLTYFQNEAQLEKSRLLSDRFSAERPKGSFSTLEIQRTEQGDSAMYLCASSSEVLGVPDRLYEQYFGPGTRLTVT.

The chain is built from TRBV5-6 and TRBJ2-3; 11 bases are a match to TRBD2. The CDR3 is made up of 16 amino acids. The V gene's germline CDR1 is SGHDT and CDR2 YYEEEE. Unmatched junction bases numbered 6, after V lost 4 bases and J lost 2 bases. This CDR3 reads CASSRSSGGTTDTQYF. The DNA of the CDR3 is TGTGCCAGCAGCAGGTCTAGCGGGGGGACCACAGATACGCAGTATTTT.

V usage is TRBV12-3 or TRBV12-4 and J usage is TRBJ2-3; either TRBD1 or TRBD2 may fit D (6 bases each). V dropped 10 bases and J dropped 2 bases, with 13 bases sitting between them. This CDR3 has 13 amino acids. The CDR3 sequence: CATGGQNTDTQYF. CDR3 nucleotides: TGTGCCACTGGGGGGCAGAACACAGATACGCAGTATTTT.

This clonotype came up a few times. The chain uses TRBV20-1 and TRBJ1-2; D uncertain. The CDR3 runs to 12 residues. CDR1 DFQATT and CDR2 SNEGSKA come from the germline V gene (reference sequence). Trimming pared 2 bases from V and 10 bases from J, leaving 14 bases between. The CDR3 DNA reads TGCAGTGCTAGATACCCGTCTCTTTTCTACACCTTC. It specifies CSARYPSLFYTF.

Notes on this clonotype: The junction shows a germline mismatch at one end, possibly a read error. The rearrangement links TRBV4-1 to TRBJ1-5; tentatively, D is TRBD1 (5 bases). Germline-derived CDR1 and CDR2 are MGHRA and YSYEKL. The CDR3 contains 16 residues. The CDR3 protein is CANSQVTGVGNQPQHF. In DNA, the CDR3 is TGCGCCAACAGCCAAGTCACGGGGGTGGGCAATCAGCCCCAGCATTTT.

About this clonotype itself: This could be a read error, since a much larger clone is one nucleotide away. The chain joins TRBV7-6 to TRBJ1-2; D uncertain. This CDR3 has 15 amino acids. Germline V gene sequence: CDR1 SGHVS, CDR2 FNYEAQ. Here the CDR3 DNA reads TGTGCCAGCAGCTTAGGTAGAGGGATACTCTATAGCTACACCTTC. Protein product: CASSLGRGILYSYTF.

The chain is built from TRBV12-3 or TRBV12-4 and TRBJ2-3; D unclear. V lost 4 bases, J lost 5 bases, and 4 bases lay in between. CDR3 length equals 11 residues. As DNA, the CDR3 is TGTGCCAGCAGTTCGGAAGATACGCAGTATTTT. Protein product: CASSSEDTQYF.

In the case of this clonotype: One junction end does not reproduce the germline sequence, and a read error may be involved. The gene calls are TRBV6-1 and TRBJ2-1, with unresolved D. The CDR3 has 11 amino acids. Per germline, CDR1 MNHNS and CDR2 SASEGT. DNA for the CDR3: TGTGCCTGCGCCGGTGGGAATGAGCAGCTCTTC. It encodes CACAGGNEQLF.

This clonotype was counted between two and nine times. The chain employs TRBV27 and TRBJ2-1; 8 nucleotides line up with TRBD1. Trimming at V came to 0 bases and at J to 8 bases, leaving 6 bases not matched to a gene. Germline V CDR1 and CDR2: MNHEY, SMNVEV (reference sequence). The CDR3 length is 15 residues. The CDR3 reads CASSLSRTGFYEQFF. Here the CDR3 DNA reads TGTGCCAGCAGTTTATCACGGACAGGGTTCTATGAGCAGTTCTTC.

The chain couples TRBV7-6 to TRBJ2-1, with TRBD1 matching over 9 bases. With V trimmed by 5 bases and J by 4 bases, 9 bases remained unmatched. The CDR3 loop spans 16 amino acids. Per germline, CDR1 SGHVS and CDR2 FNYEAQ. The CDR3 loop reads CASSPQDRGTYNEQFF. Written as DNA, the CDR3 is TGTGCCAGCAGCCCCCAGGACAGGGGAACTTACAATGAGCAGTTCTTC.

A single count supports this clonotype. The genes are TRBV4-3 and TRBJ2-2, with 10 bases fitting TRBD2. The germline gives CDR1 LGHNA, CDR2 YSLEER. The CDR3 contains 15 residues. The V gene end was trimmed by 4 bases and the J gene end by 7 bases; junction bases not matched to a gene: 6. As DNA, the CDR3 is TGCGCCAGCAGCCTGAAGCGGGGGGGCTTCGGGGAGCTGTTTTTT. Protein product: CASSLKRGGFGELFF.

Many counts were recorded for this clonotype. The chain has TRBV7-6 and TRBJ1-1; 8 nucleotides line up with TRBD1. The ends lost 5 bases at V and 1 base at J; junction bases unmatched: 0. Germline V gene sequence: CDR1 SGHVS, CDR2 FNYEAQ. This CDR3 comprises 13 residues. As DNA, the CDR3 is TGTGCCAGCAGCGGACAGGGGAACACTGAAGCTTTCTTT. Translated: CASSGQGNTEAFF.

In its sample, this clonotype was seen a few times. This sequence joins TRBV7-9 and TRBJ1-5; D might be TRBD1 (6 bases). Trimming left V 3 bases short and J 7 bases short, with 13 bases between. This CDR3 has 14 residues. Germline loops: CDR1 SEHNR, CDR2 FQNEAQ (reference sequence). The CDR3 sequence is CASSFTGLYQPQHF. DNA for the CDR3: TGTGCCAGCAGCTTTACAGGGTTGTACCAGCCCCAGCATTTT.

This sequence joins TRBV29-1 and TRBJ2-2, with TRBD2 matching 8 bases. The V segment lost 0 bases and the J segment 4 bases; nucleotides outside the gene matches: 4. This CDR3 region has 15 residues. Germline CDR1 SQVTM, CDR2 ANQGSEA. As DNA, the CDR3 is TGCAGCGTTGAAGATTTTCGGGAGGGCACCGGGGAGCTGTTTTTT. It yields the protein CSVEDFREGTGELFF.

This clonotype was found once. Written as DNA, the CDR3 is TGTGCCAGCAGCGATACACTGGCGGAGACCCAGTACTTC. This encodes CASSDTLAETQYF. The V gene is TRBV7-9, the J gene TRBJ2-5; D remains unclear. Germline-derived CDR1 and CDR2 are SEHNR and FQNEAQ (reference sequence). This CDR3 has 13 residues. Trimming pared 5 bases from V and 5 bases from J, leaving 12 bases between.

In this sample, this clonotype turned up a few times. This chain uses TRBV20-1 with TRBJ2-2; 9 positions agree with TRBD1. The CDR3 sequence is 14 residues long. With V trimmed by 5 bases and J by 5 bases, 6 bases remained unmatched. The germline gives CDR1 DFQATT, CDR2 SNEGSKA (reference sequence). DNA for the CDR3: TGCAGTGCTCCGGACAGGGGCAGAACCGGGGAGCTGTTTTTT. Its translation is CSAPDRGRTGELFF.

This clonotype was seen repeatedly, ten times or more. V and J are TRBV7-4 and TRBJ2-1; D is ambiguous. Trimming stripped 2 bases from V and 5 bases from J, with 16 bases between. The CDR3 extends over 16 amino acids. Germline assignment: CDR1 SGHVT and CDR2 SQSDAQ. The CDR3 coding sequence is TGTGCCAGCAGCTTACATCTGACTGGGTACGACAATGAGCAGTTCTTC. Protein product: CASSLHLTGYDNEQFF.

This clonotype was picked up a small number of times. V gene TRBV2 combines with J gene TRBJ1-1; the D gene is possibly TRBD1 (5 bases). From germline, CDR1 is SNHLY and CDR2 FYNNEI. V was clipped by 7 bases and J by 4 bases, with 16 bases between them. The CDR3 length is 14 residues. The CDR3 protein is CASTGRMGGTEAFF. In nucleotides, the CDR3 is TGTGCCAGCACCGGACGGATGGGGGGCACTGAAGCTTTCTTT.

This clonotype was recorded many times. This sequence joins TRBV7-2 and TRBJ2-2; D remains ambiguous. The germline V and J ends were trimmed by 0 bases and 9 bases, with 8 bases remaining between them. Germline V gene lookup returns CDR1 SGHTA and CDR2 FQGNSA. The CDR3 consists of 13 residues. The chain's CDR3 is CASSLAGDRELFF. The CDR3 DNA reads TGTGCCAGCAGCTTAGCTGGCGACAGGGAGCTGTTTTTT.

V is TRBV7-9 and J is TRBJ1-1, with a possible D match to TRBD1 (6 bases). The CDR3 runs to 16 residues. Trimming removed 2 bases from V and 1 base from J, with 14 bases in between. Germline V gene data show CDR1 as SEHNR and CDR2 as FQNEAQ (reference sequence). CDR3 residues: CASSLSPLTGNTEAFF. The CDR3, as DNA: TGTGCCAGCAGCTTATCCCCGCTGACAGGGAACACTGAAGCTTTCTTT.

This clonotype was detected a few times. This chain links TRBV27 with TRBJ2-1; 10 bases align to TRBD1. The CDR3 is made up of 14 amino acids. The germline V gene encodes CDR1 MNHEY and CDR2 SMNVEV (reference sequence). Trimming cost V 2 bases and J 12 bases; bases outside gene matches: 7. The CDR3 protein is CASSLIGTGVGQFF. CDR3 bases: TGTGCCAGCAGTTTAATTGGGACAGGGGTTGGGCAGTTCTTC.